This T cell receptor beta chain was recorded in a study of blood T cell repertoires in COVID-19. Study details: COVID-19 samples, acute and convalescent, were from the United States, Italy and Spain.

Germline CDR1 MDHEN, CDR2 SYDVKM. V was clipped by 8 bases and J by 3 bases; unmatched bases: 3. The CDR3 is made up of 15 amino acids. In the study's own analysis: Amplified reference gene primers provided the basis for estimating nucleated cell counts. The method was immunoSEQ multiplex PCR; TCRdb's version includes in-frame clones alone and lacks a portion of them. V and J calls and clone size follow that table, whereas D and trimming were derived from the DNA. The table has 95,000 to 110,000 clones, about nine tenths seen once. Sequencing was performed on peripheral blood. The sequence derives from a man between 45 and 60 years old with acute or convalescent COVID-19. V gene TRBV28 combines with J gene TRBJ2-3; 15 bases are shared with TRBD2. The CDR3 is CASGLAGGRTDTQYF. CDR3 coding DNA: TGTGCCAGCGGACTAGCGGGAGGGAGGACAGATACGCAGTATTTT.